A selection of T cell receptor beta chains follows, all from one sample in a study of cytomegalovirus exposure and HLA in healthy donors. Here immunoSEQ multiplex PCR was the method, and the copy in TCRdb shows in-frame clones only, minus some. This table has some 130,000 clones, roughly 88% appearing once. The sequencing input was PBMCs. The receptors were sampled from a woman aged 18 to 35 in good health and CMV-seropositive. Each CDR3 is given with its conserved first and last residue. A D gene is named only where the DNA matches it firmly. Clone size, where shown, is once, few, many, or a class for clones that have expanded.

abundance	v_gene	j_gene	d_gene	len	CDR3aa	CDR3nt
NA	TRBV19	TRBJ1-5	NA	16	CASTQVRNIWDQPQHF	TGTGCCAGTACTCAGGTTCGGAACATTTGGGATCAGCCCCAGCATTTT
NA	TRBV7-9	TRBJ2-5	TRBD2	15	CASSLYSGVGETQYF	TGTGCCAGCAGCTTATACAGCGGGGTGGGAGAGACCCAGTACTTC
NA	TRBV23-1	TRBJ1-4	NA	14	CASSQQGTNEKLFF	TGCGCCAGCAGTCAACAGGGAACTAATGAAAAACTGTTTTTT
NA	TRBV13	TRBJ1-1	NA	14	CAADSGHPNTEAFF	TGTGCCGCTGATTCAGGGCACCCGAACACTGAAGCTTTCTTT
NA	TRBV6-1	TRBJ2-7	NA	13	CASSERGSGEQYF	TGTGCCAGCAGTGAAAGGGGGAGCGGCGAGCAGTACTTC
NA	TRBV6-1	TRBJ1-3	NA	17	CASSGRRVLISGNTIYF	TGTGCCAGCAGTGGGCGCAGGGTACTCATTTCTGGAAACACCATATATTTT
few	TRBV19	TRBJ1-5	NA	16	CASSILFRGSNQPQHF	TGTGCCAGTAGTATACTCTTCCGGGGTAGCAATCAGCCCCAGCATTTT
NA	TRBV7-2	TRBJ1-1	TRBD1	13	CASSLDRGGWAFF	TGTGCCAGCAGCTTAGACAGGGGAGGCTGGGCTTTCTTT
NA	TRBV27	TRBJ1-2	TRBD1	13	CASSRTGNYGYTF	TGTGCCAGCAGTCGGACAGGGAACTATGGCTACACCTTC
NA	TRBV4-3	TRBJ1-2	NA	15	CASRTPTGTNYGYTF	TGCGCCAGCCGAACACCGACAGGAACTAACTATGGCTACACCTTC
NA	TRBV5-1	TRBJ2-5	TRBD1	14	CASSSGTGKETQYF	TGCGCCAGCAGCTCTGGGACAGGGAAAGAGACCCAGTACTTC
NA	TRBV9	TRBJ2-2	NA	15	CASSAQATQSGELFF	TGTGCCAGCAGCGCCCAGGCGACCCAGTCCGGGGAGCTGTTTTTT
NA	TRBV25-1	TRBJ1-3	NA	12	CASTQDSNTIYF	TGTGCCAGCACCCAGGATTCTAACACCATATATTTT
NA	TRBV7-9	TRBJ2-5	NA	15	CASSLGRTLQETQYF	TGTGCCAGCAGCTTAGGTCGCACCCTACAAGAGACCCAGTACTTC
NA	TRBV6-1	TRBJ1-5	NA	17	CASSAGLGHYSNQPQHF	TGTGCCAGCAGTGCTGGGTTAGGACATTATAGCAATCAGCCCCAGCATTTT
NA	TRBV13	TRBJ2-7	NA	13	CASAGAGHYEQYF	TGTGCCAGCGCGGGAGCGGGACACTACGAGCAGTACTTC
once	TRBV5-4	TRBJ2-1	TRBD1	16	CASSTPGQRTYNEQFF	TGTGCCAGCAGCACCCCGGGACAGCGAACGTACAATGAGCAGTTCTTC
NA	TRBV13	TRBJ2-1	NA	12	CASSLRRNEQFF	TGTGCCAGCAGCTTACGGAGGAATGAGCAGTTCTTC